This passage covers 18 T cell receptor beta chains from one sample sequenced in a study of blood T cell repertoires in COVID-19. This table comes from immunoSEQ multiplex PCR, and its TCRdb copy is limited to in-frame clones, with some not included. The sample lists some 150,000 clones; more than 65% were seen once. Input material: peripheral blood. These receptors were collected from a woman of 80 years or more with acute or convalescent COVID-19.

The CDR3 reads CASSFSGRPVYEQYF. CDR3 bases: TGTGCCAGCAGCTTTAGCGGGAGGCCCGTTTACGAGCAGTACTTC. The chain is built from TRBV5-4 and TRBJ2-7, with 10 positions matching TRBD2. The CDR3 has 15 residues. Germline trimming cut 2 bases from V and 4 bases from J; bases unmatched to any gene: 6. Germline-derived CDR1 and CDR2 are SGHNT and YYREEE (reference sequence).

The J gene is TRBJ2-1, the V gene TRBV30; D is possibly TRBD2 (5 bases). The CDR3 sequence is 11 residues long. V was pared by 5 bases and J by 6 bases, with 8 bases between. Germline CDR1 reads GTSNPN; CDR2 reads SVGIG (reference sequence). CDR3 DNA: TGTGCCTGGTCGGACTTCAATGAGCAGTTCTTC. This translates into CAWSDFNEQFF.

The chain is built from TRBV6-6 and TRBJ1-1; no firm D call. The CDR3 runs to 15 residues. CDR1 and CDR2 (germline): MNHNY, SVGAGI (reference sequence). The V end lost 2 bases, the J end lost 5 bases, and 15 bases lay between the germline ends. DNA for the CDR3: TGTGCCAGCAGTTACCCTTATAGAGGCGGAACTGAAGCTTTCTTT. This sequence encodes CASSYPYRGGTEAFF.

This clone showed up just a few times. This chain links TRBV3-1 (or the pseudogene TRBV3-2) with TRBJ1-6; TRBD1 matches at 8 bases. The trim removed 5 bases at V and 1 base at J, leaving 7 bases unmatched. The germline V gene has CDR1 LGHDT and CDR2 YNNKEL (reference sequence). The CDR3 loop spans 17 amino acids. The CDR3: CASSARTGTSYNSPLHF. The DNA for the CDR3 is TGTGCCAGCAGCGCCCGGACAGGGACATCCTATAATTCACCCCTCCACTTT.

The chain recombines TRBV11-2 with TRBJ1-2, with D possibly being TRBD1 (6 bases). The CDR3 extends over 14 amino acids. Germline V gene sequence: CDR1 SGHAT, CDR2 FQNNGV. The V end was cut by 2 bases, the J end by 6 bases, with 13 bases between. The CDR3 protein is CASSLTQGWNGYTF. The CDR3 DNA follows: TGTGCCAGCAGCTTAACCCAGGGGTGGAATGGCTACACCTTC.

The chain links TRBV18 to TRBJ2-7; D may be TRBD1 (5 bases). V lost 6 bases, J lost 3 bases, and 15 bases lay in between. The CDR3 extends over 14 amino acids. Per the germline V gene, CDR1 is KGHSH and CDR2 is LQKENI. The CDR3 DNA is TGTGCCAGCTCTCTAGGTGGACATTACTACGAGCAGTACTTC. Translating gives CASSLGGHYYEQYF.

V and J are TRBV29-1 and TRBJ1-1; TRBD1 agrees at 8 bases. From germline, CDR1 is SQVTM and CDR2 ANQGSEA. This CDR3 region has 18 residues. Trimming cost V 7 bases and J 4 bases; bases outside gene matches: 23. The CDR3 spells CSAQRGTQGARRPTEAFF. The CDR3 DNA reads as TGCAGCGCCCAAAGGGGAACCCAGGGGGCGCGTCGACCCACTGAAGCTTTCTTT.

V and J are TRBV6-1 and TRBJ2-1; D call uncertain. V lost 2 bases and J 0 bases, leaving 8 bases between the germline ends. Germline CDR1 is MNHNS and CDR2 is SASEGT. This CDR3 has 15 residues. The CDR3 spells CASSESENSYNEQFF. The DNA of the CDR3 is TGTGCCAGCAGTGAAAGCGAGAACTCCTACAATGAGCAGTTCTTC.

V usage is TRBV5-4 and J usage is TRBJ1-2; 9 nucleotides agree with TRBD1. Germline V gene sequence: CDR1 SGHNT, CDR2 YYREEE (reference sequence). Trimming took 5 bases from V and 5 from J; bases not matched to a gene: 10. The CDR3 length is 15 residues. The CDR3 spells CASSHPGQGVYGYTF. CDR3 nucleotides: TGTGCCAGCAGTCACCCGGGACAGGGAGTTTATGGCTACACCTTC.

DNA of the CDR3: TGCGCCAGCAGCTTGGGGACAGGGAACTATGGCTACACCTTC. Amino acid sequence: CASSLGTGNYGYTF. J is TRBJ1-2 and V is TRBV5-1; TRBD1 aligns across 8 bases. Germline-derived CDR1 and CDR2 are SGHRS and YFSETQ. The ends lost 0 bases at V and 2 bases at J; junction bases unmatched: 0. This CDR3 has 14 residues.

The V and J genes are TRBV5-4 and TRBJ2-7; 7 positions agree with TRBD1. This CDR3 has 14 residues. After removal of 4 bases from V and 6 bases from J, the junction contained 10 bases not matched to a gene. Germline CDR1 is SGHNT and CDR2 is YYREEE (reference sequence). In nucleotides, the CDR3 is TGTGCCAGCAGCACCTGGACAGGACCTCTCGAGCAGTACTTC. Translating it yields CASSTWTGPLEQYF.

This sequence joins TRBV3-1 (or the pseudogene TRBV3-2) and TRBJ1-5; D is unclear. This CDR3 comprises 17 residues. CDR1 is LGHDT, CDR2 YNNKEL, per germline (reference sequence). V lost 0 bases and J lost 0, with 12 bases in between. The CDR3 DNA reads TGTGCCAGCAGCCAAGACAACGGGGTGCATAGCAATCAGCCCCAGCATTTT. It codes for CASSQDNGVHSNQPQHF.

CDR3 in DNA: TGTGCCAGTAGTATCCCTAGCCGCTCCTACAATGAGCAGTTCTTC. It specifies CASSIPSRSYNEQFF. The J gene is TRBJ2-1, the V gene TRBV19, with a weak D call TRBD2 (5 bases). V was clipped by 3 bases and J by 0 bases, with 9 bases between them. Looked up from germline, CDR1 is LNHDA and CDR2 is SQIVND (reference sequence). This CDR3 region has 15 residues. Complete variable domain (other parts from reference TRBV19 and TRBJ2-1): DGGITQSPKYLFRKEGQNVTLSCEQNLNHDAMYWYRQDPGQGLRLIYYSQIVNDFQKGDIAEGYSVSREKKESFPLTVTSAQKNPTAFYLCASSIPSRSYNEQFFGPGTRLTVL.

The rearrangement links TRBV5-4 to TRBJ1-1; maybe TRBD1 (6 bases). The ends were cut back, 0 bases at V and 2 bases at J, with 14 bases in the middle. The CDR3 sequence is 16 residues long. Germline CDR1 reads SGHNT; CDR2 reads YYREEE (reference sequence). As DNA, the CDR3 is TGTGCCAGCAGCTTGGCGGCAGGGGTACGAAACACTGAAGCTTTCTTT. This codes for CASSLAAGVRNTEAFF.

V usage is TRBV4-2 and J usage is TRBJ1-4; the D is unclear. CDR1 is LGHNA and CDR2 is YNFKEQ in the germline V gene. This CDR3 contains 16 residues. The V gene lost 1 base and the J gene lost 3 bases, with 12 bases spanning the gap. This chain's CDR3 is CASSQGEWRSNEKLFF. DNA for the CDR3: TGTGCCAGCAGCCAAGGCGAGTGGCGGTCTAATGAAAAACTGTTTTTT.

The rearrangement joins TRBV28 to TRBJ1-1; the match to TRBD1 covers 7 bases. V shed 6 bases and J 6 bases; nucleotides not matched to a gene: 13. CDR3 size: 15 residues. Germline assignment: CDR1 MDHEN and CDR2 SYDVKM. The CDR3 DNA sequence: TGTGCCAGCAGCCCCGTTGCAGGGGGACGCGCTGAAGCTTTCTTT. This codes for CASSPVAGGRAEAFF.

This sequence joins TRBV3-1 (or the pseudogene TRBV3-2) and TRBJ1-1; no clear D gene. CDR1 LGHDT and CDR2 YNNKEL come from the germline V gene (reference sequence). The V end lost 4 bases, the J end lost 1 base, and 7 bases lay between the germline ends. CDR3 size: 13 residues. CDR3 sequence (DNA): TGTGCCAGCAGCCCTACGGGGAACACTGAAGCTTTCTTT. Its translation: CASSPTGNTEAFF.

This clone was observed once. The chain uses TRBV27 and TRBJ2-7, with 7 bases fitting TRBD1. The CDR3 is 15 amino acids. V lost 6 bases to trimming and J lost 4 bases; unmatched junction nucleotides: 12. Germline V gene sequence: CDR1 MNHEY, CDR2 SMNVEV (reference sequence). CDR3 coding DNA: TGTGCCAGCAGACAAGCCGGGACAGCCAATTACGAGCAGTACTTC. The encoded protein is CASRQAGTANYEQYF.